This entry lists 8 T cell receptor beta chains sequenced from one sample in a study of technical replicates of blood from a handful of donors. TCRdb keeps only in-frame clones here, not all; method: immunoSEQ multiplex PCR. The data contain tens of thousands of clones, around nine tenths of them seen just once; the ten biggest clones take up about 5%. Sequencing was performed on PBMCs. The receptors derive from a human donor in good health. Some clones in this sample may be carry-over from other donors' samples.

The gene calls are TRBV5-1 and TRBJ2-1; tentative D call: TRBD1 (6 bases). The germline V and J ends were trimmed by 4 bases and 3 bases, with 23 bases remaining between them. The V gene's germline CDR1 is SGHRS and CDR2 YFSETQ. The CDR3 is 18 amino acids. CDR3 residues: CASSGKQGGRQGYNEQFF. The CDR3 nucleotides are TGCGCCAGCAGCGGCAAACAGGGTGGTAGGCAGGGCTACAATGAGCAGTTCTTC.

The chain recombines TRBV7-9 with TRBJ1-4; 7 nucleotides line up with TRBD1. Germline-derived CDR1 and CDR2 are SEHNR and FQNEAQ (reference sequence). The V segment lost 4 bases and the J segment 1 base; nucleotides outside the gene matches: 9. The CDR3 covers 17 residues. CDR3 residues: CASSSVKQGITNEKLFF. CDR3 bases: TGTGCCAGCAGCTCAGTTAAACAGGGGATAACTAATGAAAAACTGTTTTTT.

The chain combines TRBV7-4 with TRBJ1-1; a possible D gene is TRBD1 (6 bases). The CDR3 has 15 amino acids. V was trimmed by 5 bases and J by 0 bases, leaving 13 bases between them. Germline CDR1 SGHVT, CDR2 SQSDAQ. CDR3 sequence: CASSRGTGMNTEAFF. The CDR3 DNA is TGTGCCAGCAGCAGGGGGACGGGTATGAACACTGAAGCTTTCTTT. Together with reference TRBV7-4 and TRBJ1-1, the CDR3 gives the full variable domain: GAGVSQSPRYKVAKRGRDVALRCDSISGHVTLYWYRQTLGQGSEVLTYSQSDAQRDKSGRPSGRFSAERPERSVSTLKIQRTEQGDSAVYLCASSRGTGMNTEAFFGQGTRLTVV.

This chain uses TRBV28 with TRBJ1-2; 8 bases fit TRBD1. Looked up from germline, CDR1 is MDHEN and CDR2 is SYDVKM. This CDR3 comprises 16 residues. The V gene end was trimmed by 2 bases and the J gene end by 7 bases; junction bases not matched to a gene: 12. CDR3 protein: CASSLAGGRGRFGYTF. The CDR3 DNA sequence: TGTGCCAGCAGTTTAGCCGGTGGCAGGGGGCGGTTTGGCTACACCTTC.

This rearrangement joins TRBV6-1 to TRBJ1-5; D remains ambiguous. Trimming took off 2 bases at V and 6 bases at J, with 5 bases between the two ends. This CDR3 is built from 12 residues. Germline CDR1 MNHNS, CDR2 SASEGT. CDR3 amino acids: CASSEMRQPQHF. The CDR3 DNA reads TGTGCCAGCAGTGAAATGCGTCAGCCCCAGCATTTT.

The V call is TRBV11-2, the J call TRBJ2-7; tentatively, D is TRBD2 (7 bases). From germline, CDR1 is SGHAT and CDR2 FQNNGV. There are 13 residues in the CDR3. V dropped 5 bases and J dropped 5 bases, with 13 bases sitting between them. CDR3 DNA: TGTGCCAGCAGCCTAGGGGGGGGACACGAGCAGTACTTC. Its protein product is CASSLGGGHEQYF. Full variable domain (outside the CDR3, taken from reference TRBV11-2 and TRBJ2-7): EAGVAQSPRYKIIEKRQSVAFWCNPISGHATLYWYQQILGQGPKLLIQFQNNGVVDDSQLPKDRFSAERLKGVDSTLKIQPAKLEDSAVYLCASSLGGGHEQYFGPGTRLTVT.

This chain links TRBV30 with TRBJ1-2, with a possible D match to TRBD1 (5 bases). The CDR3 loop spans 15 amino acids. Trimming left V 2 bases short and J 7 bases short, with 20 bases between. Germline V gene lookup returns CDR1 GTSNPN and CDR2 SVGIG (reference sequence). The DNA of the CDR3 is TGTGCCTGGAGTCTCGGGACTTCCTTTTTTCTTGGCTACACCTTC. Translating it yields CAWSLGTSFFLGYTF.

This clone was counted a single time. The V and J genes are TRBV5-3 and TRBJ2-3, with 11 bases matching TRBD2. TRBV5-3 counts as an open reading frame of uncertain function. This CDR3 is built from 15 residues. V gave up 1 base and J gave up 4 bases; unmatched junction bases: 2. DNA for the CDR3: TGTGCCAGAAGCTTGCAACTAGCGGGAGCAGATACGCAGTATTTT. It is translated as CARSLQLAGADTQYF.